This section outlines one T cell receptor beta chain sequence together with its context. This record belongs to a study of shared clonotypes between healthy human individuals. The authors split each subset's genomic DNA evenly across several immunoSEQ plates. Sequencing used immunoSEQ multiplex PCR; TCRdb keeps in-frame clones, though not all of them. The sample records some 980,000 clones, around three quarters being singletons. CDR1 SNHLY and CDR2 FYNNEI come from the germline V gene. Trimming took off 6 bases at V and 2 bases at J, with 14 bases between the two ends. There are 15 residues in the CDR3. All donors qualified as healthy HIV-negative adults and had experienced no recent acute infections or vaccinations.

The chain employs TRBV2 and TRBJ1-5, with D possibly matching TRBD1 (5 bases). This TCR came from a man in his late teens or twenties in good health. Input material: memory CD4+ T cells sorted from blood. Subset reported: CD45RA-negative fraction. Written as DNA, the CDR3 is TGTGCCAGCAGCGAACGGGACGGACGCAATCAGCCCCAGCATTTT. This encodes CASSERDGRNQPQHF.